This TCR beta chain originates from a study of T cell responses to AZD1222 COVID-19 vaccine. Findings of the study overall: Spike regions recognized by vaccine-associated CD4 TCRs spanned the protein, led by 160-218 and 743-854. Within unmutated variant regions lay the reported targets of nearly half of spike-specific TCRs. The donor cohort was predominantly white British with a female majority, and clonal diversity may have been underestimated.

The CDR3 consists of 15 residues. Germline V CDR1 and CDR2: MNHEY, SVGAGI. Unmatched junction bases numbered 2, after V lost 6 bases and J lost 1 base. TCRdb's table, derived via immunoSEQ multiplex PCR, lists solely in-frame clones and lacks some. The sample shows under 110,000 clones, roughly 91% of them seen only once. About this clone: The target antigen is unknown.

The TCR originated in an adult who received the AZD1222 COVID-19 vaccine. The sample consisted of peripheral blood, taken 28 days after the second AZD1222 dose. This chain connects TRBV6-5 to TRBJ2-7, with 14 bases fitting TRBD2. The CDR3 protein is CASSRTSGGSYEQYF. The CDR3 nucleotides are TGTGCCAGCAGCCGGACTAGCGGGGGGTCCTACGAGCAGTACTTC.